This T cell receptor beta chain was retrieved from a study of cytomegalovirus exposure and HLA in healthy donors (dated by TCRdb to between 2016 and 2019). For the wider study: An earlier analysis of 550 to 700 of the donors reported approximately 270 Gb of sequence data and around 110 million unique TCR beta sequences from some 180 million T cells. Approximately 300 gigabases of sequencing data and approximately 91 million unique TCR sequences made up an early release that covered around 640 HLA-typed donors. Of the roughly 400 genotyped donors, around 81% fell in the genetic ancestry cluster associated with self-reported Caucasian donors. The study aimed to test whether cataloging public T cell receptors could reveal signatures of past pathogen exposure. Using immunosequencing, the study profiled T cell repertoires from around 670 subjects and related those repertoires to cytomegalovirus serostatus. Besides the first cohort of roughly 640 subjects, a separate validation cohort made up of 95 to 150 different subjects was used. High-throughput TCR immunosequencing, statistical association of individual TCRs with disease status, and machine learning were combined to predict cytomegalovirus infection status. A later analysis re-analyzed previously published TCR beta repertoires from 500 to 700 donors and added high-resolution HLA genotyping to study TCR occurrence patterns. Rather than using new phenotypic data, the later analysis identified candidate immune exposures from TCR beta sequences and from how often those sequences occurred across donors. In an earlier analysis of 587 of the donors, high-throughput TCR beta sequencing was used to judge whether each TCR beta V gene segment behaved as functional or pseudogenic. Donor age, sex, ethnicity and CMV serostatus were compiled alongside the repertoire data. A later genetic analysis took genome-wide SNP genotypes for 398 of the 666 donors and used that subset as a discovery cohort. All discovery cohort repertoires had been generated using a single sequencing platform. HLA typing covered class I and class II loci at four-digit resolution. Typing coverage varied by locus: roughly 629-630 donors for A, B, C, DRB1 and DQB1; more than 500 for DQA1; 600 to 610 for DPA1; some 470 for DPB1. Roughly five DR-DQ haplotypes were treated as single units for association and clustering because of strong linkage in the cohort. Among about 390 genotyped donors of the cohort, an average of around 240,000 unique TCR beta nucleotide sequences were sequenced per donor, around 20% of them non-productive. Summary of the overall study and its limitations: The presence/absence analyses assumed that sequencing depth was roughly uniform across donors, and that assumption may not be true. In vitro tests confirmed that a few of the cytomegalovirus-associated TCR beta chains recognize cytomegalovirus antigens. In a later analysis, HLA-associated TCR beta chains showed more clonal expansion and lower generation probabilities than non-associated chains that were equally common. Compared with the roughly 600-donor mean, donors in an Asian-associated ancestry cluster had fewer N-insertions in productive TCRs, according to a later genetic analysis. Most CMV-associated TCR beta chains appeared to be HLA-restricted in a later analysis, and the HLA associations seemed to be driven largely by CMV exposure. In a later analysis, several top co-occurrence clusters were reported to appear linked to parvovirus B19, influenza, CMV and Epstein-Barr virus. In this cohort, only TCR beta chains were sequenced, and detectable features were limited by the absence of alpha or paired-chain data. In a later analysis, TCR association rates were found to vary across HLA loci, with the most associated TCRs seen for DRB1 alleles and the fewest for HLA-C alleles. The only immune exposure information available for the cohort was CMV serostatus. Because HLA typing was unavailable for some donors at each locus, only the typed subset was used in association tests. A further reported finding was that TCR beta sequences accurately predicted the HLA-A and HLA-B alleles for most subjects in the first cohort. A cluster of highly shared sequence variants was judged likely to be a technical artifact of the sequencing pipeline. The classifier was reported to diagnose cytomegalovirus status with high specificity and sensitivity in both the original cohort and the validation cohort. Across donors, most TCR sequences were observed very rarely, whereas some public TCRs were present in many individuals. Specific HLA alleles were associated with 15,000 to 20,000 TCR beta sequences at a false discovery rate of 0.05 in a later analysis. The study listed approximately 160 TCR beta chains as associated with cytomegalovirus. Strong co-occurrence of HLA alleles, especially DR and DQ, made assigning TCR associations to individual alleles difficult. The authors suggested that the approach could potentially be extended to other disease states and immunological phenotypes. Some IMGT-functional V segments, including TRBV6-2 and TRBV6-3, could not be distinguished by the 87-base-pair reads and were therefore excluded. Linkage disequilibrium might explain the correlated functional status among segregating V segments, but an unknown experimental factor could not be excluded. An earlier analysis of 587 of the donors showed that most TCR beta V segments appeared in productive rearrangements either about 87% or about 30% of the time, which broadly matched IMGT annotations. A later genetic analysis associated a missense DCLRE1C variant with V-gene and J-gene trimming of TCR beta chains, and an independent cohort replicated the association. The earlier analysis of around 600 of the donors excluded 15 to 20 rarely observed V segments, including chromosome 9 orphons, because counts were too low.

Library prep was done by the immunoSEQ multiplex PCR assay. The multiplex PCR relied on a mix of 60 forward primers for TCR Vbeta segments and 13 reverse primers for TCR Jbeta segments. Amplification of the CDR3 region of rearranged TCR beta genes was performed with a multiplex PCR assay on genomic DNA. The amplified TCR beta libraries were sequenced on the Illumina HiSeq System as 87-base-pair reads. As for how the authors treated the data: A later analysis counted approximately 74 million unique TCR beta chains across the 550 to 800 repertoires, and about 10 million of these chains were shared by at least two donors. A nearest-neighbor algorithm error-corrected the raw reads and collapsed the reads into unique sequences, merging closely related sequences to remove PCR and sequencing errors. To assign V, D and J gene segments, CDR3 sequences were aligned to IMGT reference sequences. Each retained sequence needed at least a six-nucleotide match to both a V gene segment and a J gene segment. A rearrangement counted as productive if the CDR3 had no stop codons and remained in frame with V and J, and every other rearrangement counted as non-productive. Following IMGT convention, CDR3 was defined as the stretch from the second conserved V-encoded cysteine up to the conserved J-encoded phenylalanine. In an earlier analysis of around 570 of the donors, sequences lacking an unambiguous match to a single V gene segment were excluded. In an earlier analysis of some 590 of the donors, a V segment was called functional when productive rearrangements were above 56.7%, and segregating when the standard deviation between donors exceeded 5%. A statistical classification framework was built for diagnosing cytomegalovirus status from the catalog of TCR beta chain sequences. In a later analysis, TCR nucleotide sequences were compared against IMGT/GENE-DB human TR gene sequences so that V and J genes could be assigned. In a later analysis, CDR3 sequences and most-parsimonious VDJ recombination scenarios were assigned using the TCRdist pipeline. In a later analysis, each TCR beta chain was defined by its CDR3 amino acid sequence together with its V-gene family, and reads without a unique V-gene family were excluded. In a later analysis, some 600 highly shared, low-generation-probability nucleotide sequences were removed to address suspected cross-contamination and a sequencing artifact. A later analysis calculated a clonal expansion index for each public chain from normalized within-repertoire ranks of inferred template counts. In a later analysis, generation probabilities were computed using a VDJ recombination model fitted to out-of-frame rearrangements, and the results were checked against IGoR. Hypergeometric tests were used in a later analysis to score TCR-TCR, TCR-HLA and TCR-CMV co-occurrence, with a repertoire-size bias correction applied to the TCR pairs. A later analysis estimated false discovery rates by permuting HLA or CMV assignments 20 times. In a later analysis, co-occurring TCRs were grouped with DBSCAN, and TCRdist sequence similarity was added when clustering was performed within HLA-allele-positive subsets. Repertoires with fewer than 30,000 or more than 120,000 public chains were left out of co-occurrence clustering, as were about 5 repertoires with anomalous nucleotide sharing. TCRdb retrieved this table from immuneACCESS and kept in-frame rearrangements only. Not all clones are present; in checked studies, unresolved V genes account for under half, and no reason is known for the remainder. The D gene and trimming were derived from the DNA, and the V and J assignments and clone size from that table. The sample contains 150,000 or so clones, around four fifths of them found a single time. The ten largest make up roughly 1.5% of the sample.

The cohort was made up of 666 healthy bone marrow donors. All cohort members were sampled while nominally healthy, although unrecorded immune exposures were likely present. The donor tested CMV seronegative, placing the donor among the approximately 360 seronegative members of the cohort. A peripheral blood sample was collected from each donor, and TCR beta sequencing was performed on peripheral blood mononuclear cells. The Qiagen DNeasy Blood Extraction Kit was used to extract genomic DNA from the blood cell samples. Inclusive of the bounding cysteine and phenylalanine, the CDR3 is 12 residues long. The DNA shown is the 36-base CDR3, in frame from base 1. The germline V gene gives CDR1 as SGHRS and CDR2 as YFSETQ. V and J are truncated by 2 bases and 3 bases respectively, leaving an intervening sequence of 6 bases. Notes on this clone: No antigen is known for it. There are no base qualities to consult, and no much larger clone falls within one base.

The sample comprised PBMCs. The TCR originated in a woman aged 25 to 39 in good health and CMV-seronegative. The chain employs TRBV5-1 and TRBJ2-7; the D gene assignment is ambiguous. The CDR3 reads CASSFDNYEQYF. The nucleotide sequence reads as follows: TGCGCCAGCAGCTTCGACAACTACGAGCAGTACTTC.